This T cell receptor (beta chain) comes out of a study of blood T cells in healthy people across ages. Sample-barcoded 5' priming and a J-beta primer mix drove a second PCR of about 6 to 12 cycles. TCRdb reprocessed the 5' RACE reads via MiXCR and lists one record per CDR3 protein. Here the sample spans 800,000 to 950,000 distinct CDR3 sequences, roughly 43% being singletons. CDR3 size: 15 residues. Trimming cost V 6 bases and J 0 bases, with 15 bases left between them. CDR1 is MDHEN and CDR2 is SYDVKM in the germline V gene. V is TRBV28 and J is TRBJ2-7; D tentatively reads TRBD1 or TRBD2 (6 bases each). This sequence was found in a man under 40 in good health. Input material: blood. CDR3 in amino acids: CASSQSGDNSYEQYF. The CDR3 DNA is TGTGCCAGCAGCCAGTCGGGGGACAACTCCTACGAGCAGTACTTC.